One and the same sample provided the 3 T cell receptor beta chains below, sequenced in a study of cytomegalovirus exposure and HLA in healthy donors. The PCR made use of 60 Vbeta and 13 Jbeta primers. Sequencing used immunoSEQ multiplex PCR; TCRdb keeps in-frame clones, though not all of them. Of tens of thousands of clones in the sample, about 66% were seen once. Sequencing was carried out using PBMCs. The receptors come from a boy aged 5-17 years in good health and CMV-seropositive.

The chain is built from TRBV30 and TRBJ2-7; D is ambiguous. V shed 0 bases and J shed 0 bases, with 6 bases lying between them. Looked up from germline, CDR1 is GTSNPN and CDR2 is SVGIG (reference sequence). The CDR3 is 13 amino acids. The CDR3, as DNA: TGTGCCTGGAGTGTGGGCAGCTCCTACGAGCAGTACTTC. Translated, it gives CAWSVGSSYEQYF.

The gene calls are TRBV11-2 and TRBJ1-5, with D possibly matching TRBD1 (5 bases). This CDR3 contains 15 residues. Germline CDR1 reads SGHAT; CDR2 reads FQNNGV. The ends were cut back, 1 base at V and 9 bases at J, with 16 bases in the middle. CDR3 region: CASSLGQGGLLPQHF. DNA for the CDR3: TGTGCCAGCAGCTTAGGGCAGGGAGGGCTGTTGCCCCAGCATTTT.

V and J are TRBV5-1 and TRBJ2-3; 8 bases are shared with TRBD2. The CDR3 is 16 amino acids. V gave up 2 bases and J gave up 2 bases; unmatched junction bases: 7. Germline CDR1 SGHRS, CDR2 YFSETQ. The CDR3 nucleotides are TGCGCCAGCAGCTTCGAAGCGGGGGACAACACAGATACGCAGTATTTT. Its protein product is CASSFEAGDNTDTQYF. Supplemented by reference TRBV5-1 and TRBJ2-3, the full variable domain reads KAGVTQTPRYLIKTRGQQVTLSCSPISGHRSVSWYQQTPGQGLQFLFEYFSETQRNKGNFPGRFSGRQFSNSRSEMNVSTLELGDSALYLCASSFEAGDNTDTQYFGPGTRLTVL.